A single sample gave rise to the 11 T cell receptor beta chains below, sequenced in a study of cytomegalovirus exposure and HLA in healthy donors. PCR involved 60 Vbeta and 13 Jbeta primers. Some clones are missing from TCRdb's copy, which holds only in-frame ones; the method was immunoSEQ multiplex PCR. The table has a few hundred thousand clones, approximately 90% seen once. Source material: PBMCs. These receptors came from a woman aged 18 to 35 in good health and CMV-seronegative.

V usage is TRBV5-4 and J usage is TRBJ1-3; D is undetermined. Trimming stripped 3 bases from V and 4 bases from J, with 17 bases between. Germline V lookup: CDR1 SGHNT, CDR2 YYREEE (reference sequence). This CDR3 contains 16 residues. The CDR3 DNA is TGTGCCAGCAGCTCTACGACACCGGCGCACGGAAACACCATATATTTT. Its translation: CASSSTTPAHGNTIYF. The complete variable domain, with remaining parts taken from reference TRBV5-4 and TRBJ1-3, reads ETGVTQSPTHLIKTRGQQVTLRCSSQSGHNTVSWYQQALGQGPQFIFQYYREEENGRGNFPPRFSGLQFPNYSSELNVNALELDDSALYLCASSSTTPAHGNTIYFGEGSWLTVV.

The rearrangement links TRBV19 to TRBJ2-1; 8 bases fit TRBD2. The germline gives CDR1 LNHDA, CDR2 SQIVND (reference sequence). The trim removed 7 bases at V and 3 bases at J, leaving 5 bases unmatched. The CDR3 is 14 amino acids. CDR3 coding DNA: TGTGCCAGTATCGCGGGGGGACTCTACAATGAGCAGTTCTTC. Translating gives CASIAGGLYNEQFF.

The gene calls are TRBV13 and TRBJ2-7; D gene ambiguous. CDR1 is PRHDT and CDR2 is FYEKMQ in the germline V gene (reference sequence). The CDR3 contains 13 residues. V dropped 0 bases and J dropped 2 bases, with 5 bases sitting between them. CDR3 residues: CASSLGQTYEQYF. Written as DNA, the CDR3 is TGTGCCAGCAGCTTAGGCCAAACCTACGAGCAGTACTTC.

The V gene is TRBV2, the J gene TRBJ2-2, with a weak D call TRBD2 (6 bases). The CDR3 is 16 residues long. The V end was cut by 2 bases, the J end by 0 bases, with 10 bases between. CDR1 is SNHLY and CDR2 is FYNNEI in the germline V gene. This CDR3 reads CASSERRGPNTGELFF. The CDR3 region has the DNA TGTGCCAGCAGTGAACGGAGGGGTCCGAACACCGGGGAGCTGTTTTTT.

This chain links TRBV7-8 with TRBJ2-1; no definite D call. Germline lookup yields CDR1 SGHVS and CDR2 FQNEAQ. The V and J ends lost 2 bases and 5 bases respectively, with 7 bases between them. The CDR3 contains 13 residues. CDR3 DNA sequence: TGTGCCAGCAGCTTAATACTAAACAATGAGCAGTTCTTC. This sequence encodes CASSLILNNEQFF.

The chain uses TRBV4-1 and TRBJ1-2, with D unresolved. Germline CDR1 reads MGHRA; CDR2 reads YSYEKL. V lost 1 base to trimming and J lost 13 bases, with 13 bases between them. The CDR3 is 12 residues long. The CDR3: CASSQGRQKGTF. For the CDR3, the DNA is TGCGCCAGCAGCCAAGGGCGGCAGAAAGGCACCTTC.

The chain is built from TRBV5-6 and TRBJ2-1; D uncertain. V gave up 4 bases and J gave up 5 bases, with 4 bases separating them. Germline CDR1 SGHDT, CDR2 YYEEEE. This CDR3 spans 11 amino acids. CDR3 loop: CASSLDNEQFF. In DNA, the CDR3 is TGTGCCAGCAGCCTAGACAATGAGCAGTTCTTC.

This clone appeared once. This chain links TRBV2 with TRBJ1-5, with a weak D call TRBD1 (5 bases). The CDR3 is 15 amino acids. CDR1 and CDR2 from the germline V gene are SNHLY and FYNNEI. Trimming shortened V by 8 bases and J by 0 bases, and 14 bases separated the two germline ends. As DNA, the CDR3 is TGTGCCAGCGACCCGGGACTGTATAGCAATCAGCCCCAGCATTTT. Translated: CASDPGLYSNQPQHF.

This chain uses TRBV6-5 with TRBJ1-5; 9 nucleotides align to TRBD1. Germline V gene lookup returns CDR1 MNHEY and CDR2 SVGAGI. The CDR3 length is 15 residues. The J segment lost 1 base and the V segment lost 5 bases, leaving 3 bases of the junction unmatched. CDR3 in DNA: TGTGCCAGCAGTAGGGACAGGGTCAGCAATCAGCCCCAGCATTTT. Translation: CASSRDRVSNQPQHF.

The rearrangement links TRBV10-2 to TRBJ2-3; D not certain. CDR1 and CDR2 from the germline V gene are WSHSY and SAAADI. This CDR3 contains 14 residues. V was pared by 3 bases and J by 2 bases, with 9 bases between. CDR3 in DNA: TGCGCCAGCAGTGACTCCCACTTCACAGATACGCAGTATTTT. Translating it yields CASSDSHFTDTQYF.

The chain joins TRBV10-2 to TRBJ2-5; D possibly corresponds to TRBD1 (5 bases). CDR3 size: 15 residues. Trimming left V 3 bases short and J 2 bases short, with 13 bases between. CDR1 is WSHSY and CDR2 is SAAADI in the germline V gene. The chain's CDR3 is CASSDWGVTQETQYF. In DNA, the CDR3 is TGCGCCAGCAGTGACTGGGGCGTAACACAAGAGACCCAGTACTTC.